One sample yielded the 26 T cell receptor beta chains listed below, sequenced in a study of cytomegalovirus exposure and HLA in healthy donors. PCR used 60 Vbeta primers and 13 Jbeta primers. The protocol was immunoSEQ multiplex PCR, while the TCRdb copy is restricted to in-frame clones and leaves out a portion. The sample consists of more than 75,000 clones, roughly 79% of them appearing once. Sequencing used PBMCs. The receptors were sampled from a woman aged 35 to 49 in good health and CMV-seronegative.

This CDR3 reads CASSIGGMGTDTQYF. CDR3 bases: TGCGCCAGCAGCATTGGGGGGATGGGCACAGATACGCAGTATTTT. The chain employs TRBV5-1 and TRBJ2-3, with a weak D call TRBD2 (6 bases). This CDR3 has 15 residues. Trimming stripped 4 bases from V and 1 base from J, with 13 bases between. Per the germline V gene, CDR1 is SGHRS and CDR2 is YFSETQ.

The genes are TRBV7-3 and TRBJ2-1; 14 bases agree with TRBD2. Per the germline V gene, CDR1 is SGHTA and CDR2 is FQGTGA. The CDR3 loop spans 17 amino acids. The V segment lost 6 bases and the J segment 9 bases; nucleotides outside the gene matches: 13. For the CDR3, the DNA is TGTGCCAGCAGGACTAGCGGGGGGGCGAGTAGCTCAGGTGAGCAGTTCTTC. Translated, it gives CASRTSGGASSSGEQFF. The complete variable domain, with remaining parts taken from reference TRBV7-3 and TRBJ2-1, reads GAGVSQTPSNKVTEKGKYVELRCDPISGHTALYWYRQSLGQGPEFLIYFQGTGAADDSGLPNDRFFAVRPEGSVSTLKIQRTERGDSAVYLCASRTSGGASSSGEQFFGPGTRLTVL.

The chain has TRBV4-3 and TRBJ2-7; a weak D match, TRBD2 (6 bases). The CDR3 is made up of 15 amino acids. V was clipped by 3 bases and J by 1 base, with 13 bases between them. Germline V gene sequence: CDR1 LGHNA, CDR2 YSLEER. The CDR3 DNA follows: TGCGCCAGCAGCCACAGGGAGGTTGGGTCCTACGAGCAGTACTTC. Translation: CASSHREVGSYEQYF.

The chain recombines TRBV4-1 with TRBJ2-1; 11 positions match TRBD2. Germline V gene data show CDR1 as MGHRA and CDR2 as YSYEKL. The CDR3 runs 17 residues. Trimming at V came to 4 bases and at J to 7 bases, leaving 12 bases not matched to a gene. The CDR3 loop is CASSRIASGGPGNEQFF. The DNA for the CDR3 is TGCGCCAGCAGCCGAATTGCTAGCGGGGGGCCCGGGAATGAGCAGTTCTTC.

V is TRBV7-9 and J is TRBJ1-1, with 9 positions matching TRBD1. CDR3 length: 15 residues. Germline CDR1 SEHNR, CDR2 FQNEAQ (reference sequence). V shed 6 bases and J 6 bases; nucleotides not matched to a gene: 11. In DNA, the CDR3 is TGTGCCAGCAGTTCGCCCGGGACAGGGAATTCTGAAGCTTTCTTT. Translating gives CASSSPGTGNSEAFF.

CDR3 residues: CASRLPGGYGYTF. As DNA, the CDR3 is TGTGCAAGTCGCCTCCCGGGGGGTTATGGCTACACCTTC. The chain recombines TRBV12-2 with TRBJ1-2. TRBV12-2 is labeled a pseudogene. The CDR3 consists of 13 residues.

The CDR3 bases are TGTGCCATCAGTGAGGGGGGGTATTCTGATAGCAATCAGCCCCAGCATTTT. Residues: CAISEGGYSDSNQPQHF. The chain employs TRBV10-3 and TRBJ1-5, with a weak D call TRBD1 (5 bases). V lost 2 bases and J 0 bases, leaving 14 bases between the germline ends. Per the germline V gene, CDR1 is ENHRY and CDR2 is SYGVKD. This CDR3 is 17 amino acids long.

This clone occurred a few times. The V and J genes are TRBV6-5 and TRBJ1-1; D perhaps matches TRBD1 (6 bases). V was cut by 0 bases and J by 5 bases, with 13 bases left in between. The CDR3 is made up of 15 amino acids. Germline assignment: CDR1 MNHEY and CDR2 SVGAGI. CDR3 loop: CASSYSTGRPTEAFF. The CDR3 coding sequence is TGTGCCAGCAGTTACTCAACAGGGCGGCCAACTGAAGCTTTCTTT.

A single count supports this clone. The V call is TRBV5-1, the J call TRBJ2-1; 8 bases fit TRBD2. Germline CDR1 and CDR2: SGHRS and YFSETQ. V lost 3 bases, J lost 5 bases, and 10 bases stayed unmatched. This CDR3 contains 16 residues. This CDR3 is CASSSRGSGGDNEQFF. The CDR3 DNA reads TGCGCCAGCAGCTCGCGGGGAAGCGGGGGTGACAATGAGCAGTTCTTC. Complete variable domain (other parts from reference TRBV5-1 and TRBJ2-1): KAGVTQTPRYLIKTRGQQVTLSCSPISGHRSVSWYQQTPGQGLQFLFEYFSETQRNKGNFPGRFSGRQFSNSRSEMNVSTLELGDSALYLCASSSRGSGGDNEQFFGPGTRLTVL.

This clone showed up just once. The chain recombines TRBV4-2 with TRBJ2-3; 13 bases map to TRBD2. This CDR3 is built from 15 residues. CDR1 is LGHNA, CDR2 YNFKEQ, per germline. Germline trimming cut 4 bases from V and 6 bases from J; bases unmatched to any gene: 4. DNA of the CDR3: TGTGCCAGCAGCCCCACGACTAGCGGGGGGGATACGCAGTATTTT. Amino acids: CASSPTTSGGDTQYF.

The CDR3 coding sequence is TGTGCCAGCAGCTTAGCCGGACAACTCCAAGAGACCCAGTACTTC. This encodes CASSLAGQLQETQYF. V usage is TRBV7-6 and J usage is TRBJ2-5; tentative D call: TRBD1 (5 bases). This CDR3 is 15 amino acids long. CDR1 SGHVS and CDR2 FNYEAQ come from the germline V gene. Between the trimmed V and J ends, which lost 0 bases and 1 base, there was a span of 9 bases.

The gene calls are TRBV7-2 and TRBJ2-3; 7 bases agree with TRBD2. The trim removed 5 bases at V and 6 bases at J, leaving 8 bases unmatched. The length of the CDR3 is 14 residues. The germline V gene has CDR1 SGHTA and CDR2 FQGNSA. CDR3 nucleotide sequence: TGTGCCAGCAGCCCTGATCGGGGAGGGGATACGCAGTATTTT. This translates into CASSPDRGGDTQYF.

The CDR3, as DNA: TGTGCCAGCAGCCAAGTTAACGGGGGGGCCAAAAACATTCAGTACTTC. As protein: CASSQVNGGAKNIQYF. The rearrangement links TRBV4-2 to TRBJ2-4; 7 bases are shared with TRBD2. Per the germline V gene, CDR1 is LGHNA and CDR2 is YNFKEQ. The CDR3 has 16 residues. The ends lost 1 base at V and 1 base at J; junction bases unmatched: 4.

The J gene is TRBJ2-7, the V gene TRBV10-3; 10 bases line up with TRBD1. With V trimmed by 5 bases and J by 3 bases, 4 bases remained unmatched. The CDR3 loop spans 14 amino acids. Germline V gene sequence: CDR1 ENHRY, CDR2 SYGVKD. CDR3 loop: CAISPGQGFYEQYF. The CDR3 bases are TGTGCCATCAGTCCGGGACAGGGGTTCTACGAGCAGTACTTC.

The V gene is TRBV4-1, the J gene TRBJ2-3, with 8 bases lining up with TRBD1. Germline-derived CDR1 and CDR2 are MGHRA and YSYEKL. This CDR3 is 15 amino acids long. Trimming removed 6 bases from V and 3 bases from J; junction bases left unmatched: 8. As DNA, the CDR3 is TGCGCCAGCAGGAACCAGGGGGCGCCAACAGATACGCAGTATTTT. Protein: CASRNQGAPTDTQYF.

This clone was detected once. This chain uses TRBV7-2 with TRBJ1-2; D possibly corresponds to TRBD1 (6 bases). CDR3 length: 13 amino acids. V lost 6 bases, J lost 4 bases, and 12 bases lay in between. The germline V gene has CDR1 SGHTA and CDR2 FQGNSA. CDR3 in amino acids: CASSRQVLYGYTF. DNA for the CDR3: TGTGCCAGCAGTCGACAGGTGCTCTATGGCTACACCTTC.

The sample holds a few counts of this clone. This chain links TRBV7-2 with TRBJ1-5, with TRBD1 matching over 8 bases. The trim removed 3 bases at V and 4 bases at J, leaving 2 bases unmatched. Germline assignment: CDR1 SGHTA and CDR2 FQGNSA. The CDR3 runs 14 residues. The CDR3 DNA is TGTGCCAGCAGCTTTGACAGGGGAAATCAGCCCCAGCATTTT. It is translated as CASSFDRGNQPQHF.

The chain combines TRBV6-1 with TRBJ1-1; D possibly corresponds to TRBD1 (5 bases). CDR3 length: 18 residues. Germline V CDR1 and CDR2: MNHNS, SASEGT. Trimming stripped 0 bases from V and 0 bases from J, with 17 bases between. Written as DNA, the CDR3 is TGTGCCAGCAGTGAAGCGCTTTCGGGGGGGACTTTGAACACTGAAGCTTTCTTT. This sequence encodes CASSEALSGGTLNTEAFF.

This chain connects TRBV4-3 to TRBJ2-3; 8 nucleotides match TRBD2. The CDR3 has 16 amino acids. Trimming removed 0 bases from V and 7 bases from J; junction bases left unmatched: 9. From germline, CDR1 is LGHNA and CDR2 YSLEER. The CDR3 DNA reads as TGCGCCAGCAGCCAAGATACTACGGGGGGGAGGTATACGCAGTATTTT. Translated: CASSQDTTGGRYTQYF.

CDR3: CASRQGLNTEAFF. The CDR3 region has the DNA TGTGCCAGCCGACAGGGATTGAACACTGAAGCTTTCTTT. The rearrangement uses TRBV6-5 and TRBJ1-1; 7 bases fit TRBD1. The V and J ends lost 8 bases and 0 bases, in that order; junction bases with no gene match: 3. The CDR3 contains 13 residues. In germline, CDR1 is MNHEY, CDR2 SVGAGI.

The rearrangement uses TRBV19 and TRBJ2-7, with 8 bases aligning to TRBD2. The CDR3 extends over 14 amino acids. V was clipped by 9 bases and J by 1 base; unmatched bases: 8. Germline V lookup: CDR1 LNHDA, CDR2 SQIVND (reference sequence). CDR3 DNA sequence: TGTGCCAGCAGATCCAAGCGGGGGTCCTACGAGCAGTACTTC. Encoded protein: CASRSKRGSYEQYF.

This chain uses TRBV4-2 with TRBJ2-7; TRBD2 matches 15 bases. Germline CDR1 reads LGHNA; CDR2 reads YNFKEQ. The CDR3 runs to 19 residues. V was clipped by 5 bases and J by 2 bases; unmatched bases: 13. The CDR3 loop is CASSDRGLAGGPGPYEQYF. CDR3 sequence (DNA): TGTGCCAGCAGCGACAGGGGACTAGCGGGGGGTCCTGGTCCCTACGAGCAGTACTTC.

A single count supports this clone. The rearrangement links TRBV29-1 to TRBJ2-1, with TRBD1 matching 10 bases. The CDR3 sequence is 14 residues long. With 6 bases clipped from V and 2 bases from J, the junction kept 4 bases outside the gene matches. Germline CDR1 and CDR2: SQVTM and ANQGSEA. As DNA, the CDR3 is TGCAGCGTCGTGACAGGGGGCCCCTACAATGAGCAGTTCTTC. Its protein is CSVVTGGPYNEQFF.

CDR3 amino acids: CASSFFLPGGTGELFF. As DNA, the CDR3 is TGTGCCAGCAGCTTTTTTCTTCCGGGAGGCACCGGGGAGCTGTTTTTT. V usage is TRBV7-6 and J usage is TRBJ2-2; 7 nucleotides match TRBD2. V shed 3 bases and J 4 bases; nucleotides not matched to a gene: 8. Germline CDR1 is SGHVS and CDR2 is FNYEAQ. The CDR3 contains 16 residues.

A few counts support this clone. The chain uses TRBV6-5 and TRBJ1-1; maybe TRBD1 (5 bases). The V and J ends lost 1 base and 8 bases respectively, with 11 bases between them. Germline CDR1 is MNHEY and CDR2 is SVGAGI. This CDR3 region has 13 residues. The CDR3: CASSYWDSPEAFF. In DNA form, the CDR3 reads TGTGCCAGCAGTTACTGGGACTCCCCGGAAGCTTTCTTT.

The chain links TRBV2 to TRBJ2-5; 9 bases agree with TRBD1. Germline CDR1 reads SNHLY; CDR2 reads FYNNEI. This CDR3 region has 15 residues. The junction had 6 bases not matched to a gene; V was cut back by 5 bases and J by 2 bases. The CDR3 DNA sequence: TGTGCCAGCAGTCCTAGGACAGGGGTACAAGAGACCCAGTACTTC. Protein product: CASSPRTGVQETQYF. The full variable domain, in which reference TRBV2 and TRBJ2-5 provide the parts outside the CDR3, is EPEVTQTPSHQVTQMGQEVILRCVPISNHLYFYWYRQILGQKVEFLVSFYNNEISEKSEIFDDQFSVERPDGSNFTLKIRSTKLEDSAMYFCASSPRTGVQETQYFGPGTRLLVL.